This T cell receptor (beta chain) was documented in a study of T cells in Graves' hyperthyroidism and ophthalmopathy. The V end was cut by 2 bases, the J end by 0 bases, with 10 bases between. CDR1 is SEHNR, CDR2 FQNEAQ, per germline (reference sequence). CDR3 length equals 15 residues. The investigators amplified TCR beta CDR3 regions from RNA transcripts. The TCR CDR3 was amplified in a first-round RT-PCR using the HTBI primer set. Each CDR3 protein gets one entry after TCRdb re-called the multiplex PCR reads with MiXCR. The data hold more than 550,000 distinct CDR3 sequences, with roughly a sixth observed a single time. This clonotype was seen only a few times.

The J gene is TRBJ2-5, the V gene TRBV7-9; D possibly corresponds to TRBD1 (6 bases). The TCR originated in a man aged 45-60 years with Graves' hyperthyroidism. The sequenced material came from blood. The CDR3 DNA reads TGTGCCAGCAGCTTAAACGGACAGTACCAAGAGACCCAGTACTTC. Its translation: CASSLNGQYQETQYF.